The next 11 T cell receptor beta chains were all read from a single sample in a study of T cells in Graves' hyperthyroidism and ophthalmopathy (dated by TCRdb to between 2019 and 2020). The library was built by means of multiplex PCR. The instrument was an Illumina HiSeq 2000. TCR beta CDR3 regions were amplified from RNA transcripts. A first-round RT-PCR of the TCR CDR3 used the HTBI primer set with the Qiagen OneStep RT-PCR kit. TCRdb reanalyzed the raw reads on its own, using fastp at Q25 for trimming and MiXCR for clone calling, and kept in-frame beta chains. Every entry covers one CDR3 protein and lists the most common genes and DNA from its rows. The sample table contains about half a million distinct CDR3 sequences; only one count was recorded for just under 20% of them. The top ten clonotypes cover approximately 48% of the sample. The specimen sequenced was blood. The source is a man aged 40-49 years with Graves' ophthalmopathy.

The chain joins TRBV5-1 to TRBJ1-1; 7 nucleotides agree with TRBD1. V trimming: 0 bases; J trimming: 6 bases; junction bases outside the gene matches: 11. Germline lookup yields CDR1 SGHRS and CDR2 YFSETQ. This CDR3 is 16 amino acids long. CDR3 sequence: CASSLGQGRDLAEAFF. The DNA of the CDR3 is TGCGCCAGCAGCTTGGGACAGGGTCGGGACTTAGCTGAAGCTTTCTTT.

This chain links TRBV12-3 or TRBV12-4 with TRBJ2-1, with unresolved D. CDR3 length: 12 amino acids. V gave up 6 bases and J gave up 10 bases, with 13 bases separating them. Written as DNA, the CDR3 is TGTGCCAGCAGCCCACGTTATTCAGAGCAGTTCTTC. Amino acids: CASSPRYSEQFF.

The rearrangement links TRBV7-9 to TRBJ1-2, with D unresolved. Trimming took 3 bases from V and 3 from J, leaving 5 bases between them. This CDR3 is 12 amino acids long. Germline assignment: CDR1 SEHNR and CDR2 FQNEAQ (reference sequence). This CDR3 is CASSFEYYGYTF. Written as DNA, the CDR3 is TGTGCCAGCAGCTTTGAGTACTATGGCTACACCTTC. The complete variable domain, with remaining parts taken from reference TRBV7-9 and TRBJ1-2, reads DTGVSQNPRHKITKRGQNVTFRCDPISEHNRLYWYRQTLGQGPEFLTYFQNEAQLEKSRLLSDRFSAERPKGSFSTLEIQRTEQGDSAMYLCASSFEYYGYTFGSGTRLTVV.

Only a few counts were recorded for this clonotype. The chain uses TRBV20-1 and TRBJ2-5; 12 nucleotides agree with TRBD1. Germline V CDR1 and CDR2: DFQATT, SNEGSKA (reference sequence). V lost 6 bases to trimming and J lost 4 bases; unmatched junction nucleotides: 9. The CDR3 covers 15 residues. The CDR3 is CSAPSRDRGRETQYF. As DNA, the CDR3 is TGCAGTGCGCCGTCCCGGGACAGGGGGCGAGAGACCCAGTACTTC.

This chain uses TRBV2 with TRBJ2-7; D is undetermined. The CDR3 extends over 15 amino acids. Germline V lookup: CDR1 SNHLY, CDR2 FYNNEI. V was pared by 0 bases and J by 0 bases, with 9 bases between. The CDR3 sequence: CASSEALGISYEQYF. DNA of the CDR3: TGTGCCAGCAGTGAAGCGCTTGGGATCTCCTACGAGCAGTACTTC.

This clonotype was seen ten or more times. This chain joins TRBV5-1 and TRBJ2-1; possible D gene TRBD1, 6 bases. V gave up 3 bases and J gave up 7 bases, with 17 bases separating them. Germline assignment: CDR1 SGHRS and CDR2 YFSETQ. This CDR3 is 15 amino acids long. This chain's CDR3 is CASSSRDTLRNEQFF. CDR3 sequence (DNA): TGCGCCAGCAGCTCCCGGGACACCCTCAGGAATGAGCAGTTCTTC.

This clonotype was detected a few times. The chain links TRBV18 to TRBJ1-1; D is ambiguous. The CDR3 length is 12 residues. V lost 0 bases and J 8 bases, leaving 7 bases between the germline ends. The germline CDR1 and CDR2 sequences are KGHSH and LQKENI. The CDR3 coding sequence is TGTGCCAGCTCACCACCGAAGGGAGAAGCTTTCTTT. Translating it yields CASSPPKGEAFF.

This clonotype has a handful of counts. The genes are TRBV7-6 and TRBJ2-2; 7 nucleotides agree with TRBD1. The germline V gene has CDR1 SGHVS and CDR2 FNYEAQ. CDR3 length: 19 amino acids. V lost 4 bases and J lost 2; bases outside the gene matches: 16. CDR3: CASSSRSLTGVRNTGELFF. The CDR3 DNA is TGTGCCAGCAGCTCTAGGTCCCTCACAGGGGTGAGAAACACCGGGGAGCTGTTTTTT. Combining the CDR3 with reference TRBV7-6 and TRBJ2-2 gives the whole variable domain GAGVSQSPRYKVTKRGQDVALRCDPISGHVSLYWYRQALGQGPEFLTYFNYEAQQDKSGLPNDRFSAERPEGSISTLTIQRTEQRDSAMYRCASSSRSLTGVRNTGELFFGEGSRLTVL.

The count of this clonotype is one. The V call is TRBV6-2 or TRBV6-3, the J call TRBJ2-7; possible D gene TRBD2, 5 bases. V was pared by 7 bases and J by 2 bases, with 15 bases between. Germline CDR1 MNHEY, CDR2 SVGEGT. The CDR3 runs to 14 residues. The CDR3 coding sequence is TGTGCCAGCATCCCAGCGGTGAAGACCTACGAGCAGTACTTC. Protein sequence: CASIPAVKTYEQYF.

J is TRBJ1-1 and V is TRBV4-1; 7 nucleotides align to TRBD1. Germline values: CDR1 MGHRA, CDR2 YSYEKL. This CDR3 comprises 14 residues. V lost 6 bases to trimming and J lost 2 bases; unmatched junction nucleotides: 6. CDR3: CASSWGQHNTEAFF. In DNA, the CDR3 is TGCGCCAGCAGTTGGGGACAGCATAACACTGAAGCTTTCTTT.

CDR3 in amino acids: CASSPTKNTGELFF. Written as DNA, the CDR3 is TGTGCCAGCAGCCCGACTAAGAACACCGGGGAGCTGTTTTTT. The chain links TRBV7-9 to TRBJ2-2; D may be TRBD2 (5 bases). The germline CDR1 and CDR2 sequences are SEHNR and FQNEAQ (reference sequence). Between the trimmed V and J ends, which lost 5 bases and 1 base, there was a span of 8 bases. The CDR3 has 14 residues. Together with reference TRBV7-9 and TRBJ2-2, the CDR3 gives the full variable domain: DTGVSQNPRHKITKRGQNVTFRCDPISEHNRLYWYRQTLGQGPEFLTYFQNEAQLEKSRLLSDRFSAERPKGSFSTLEIQRTEQGDSAMYLCASSPTKNTGELFFGEGSRLTVL.